This T cell receptor beta chain is from a study of blood T cell repertoires in COVID-19. Per the authors' pipeline: Estimation of nucleated cell counts was performed using reference gene primer amplification. Produced via immunoSEQ multiplex PCR; TCRdb's table is partial and in-frame only. From that table come the V and J calls and clone size; the DNA was used to work out D and trimming. The profile covers more than 200,000 clones, with about 90% appearing a single time and roughly 6% taken by the ten largest. This CDR3 spans 17 amino acids. The ends lost 5 bases at V and 6 bases at J; junction bases unmatched: 16. Germline CDR1 MNHNY, CDR2 SVGAGI (reference sequence).

The source material was PBMCs or T cells enriched from blood (not recorded which). The sequence was collected from a woman in her twenties or thirties with acute COVID-19. The V call is TRBV6-6, the J call TRBJ2-7, with 10 positions matching TRBD2. For the CDR3, the DNA is TGTGCCAGCAGTCCCCTAGCGGGAGTAGGGACCTACGGCGAGCAGTACTTC. Its protein is CASSPLAGVGTYGEQYF.